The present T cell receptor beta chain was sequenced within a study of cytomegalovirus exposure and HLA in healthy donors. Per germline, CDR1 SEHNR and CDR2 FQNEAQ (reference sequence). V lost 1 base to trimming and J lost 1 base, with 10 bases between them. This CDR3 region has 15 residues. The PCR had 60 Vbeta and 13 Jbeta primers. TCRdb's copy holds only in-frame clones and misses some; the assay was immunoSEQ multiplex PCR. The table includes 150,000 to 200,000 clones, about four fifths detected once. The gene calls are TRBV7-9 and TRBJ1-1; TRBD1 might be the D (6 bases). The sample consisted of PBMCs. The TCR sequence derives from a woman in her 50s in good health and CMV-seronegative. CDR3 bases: TGTGCCAGCAGCTTAGAGGGGACACCGAACACTGAAGCTTTCTTT. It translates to CASSLEGTPNTEAFF.